This record looks at one T cell receptor (beta chain) sequence and its context. Its antigen remains unidentified. TCRdb re-called the reads with MiXCR, one entry per CDR3 protein. The profile shows 150,000 or so distinct CDR3 sequences, 17% of them singletons. The CDR3 consists of 17 residues. The V and J ends lost 3 bases and 0 bases, in that order; junction bases with no gene match: 6. CDR1 SGHVS and CDR2 FNYEAQ come from the germline V gene. The sample comes from a study of T cell repertoires in cytomegalovirus infection. Background on the study: In public TCR beta signatures, there were indications of both CMV infection and matching HLA type. General study results and limits: Ex vivo, HLA-C-restricted CMV-specific TCR beta clonotypes prevailed over the rest of the response. Public TCR beta family frequency separated CMV-and-HLA carriers, including in an independent cohort.

Sequenced input: CD8+ T cells from PBMCs. The chain uses TRBV7-6 and TRBJ2-1; 9 positions match TRBD2. The receptor comes from a human donor in good health (CMV status not recorded). Some clones in this sample may be carry-over from other donors' samples. The CDR3 region has the DNA TGTGCCAGCAGCTTGACTAGCGGCCAGAGCTCCTACAATGAGCAGTTCTTC. The encoded protein is CASSLTSGQSSYNEQFF.